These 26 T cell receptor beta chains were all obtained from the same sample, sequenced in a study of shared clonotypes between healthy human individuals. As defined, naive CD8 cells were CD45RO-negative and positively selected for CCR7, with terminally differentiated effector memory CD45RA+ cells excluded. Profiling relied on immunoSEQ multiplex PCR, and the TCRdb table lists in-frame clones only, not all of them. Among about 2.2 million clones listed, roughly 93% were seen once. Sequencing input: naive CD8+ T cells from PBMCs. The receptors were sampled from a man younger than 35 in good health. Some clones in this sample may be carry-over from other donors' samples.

CDR3 nucleotide sequence: TGTGCCAGCAGCTTAGGTTGGGATACGCAGTATTTT. Translating gives CASSLGWDTQYF. The rearrangement uses TRBV13 and TRBJ2-3; D not resolved. Germline lookup yields CDR1 PRHDT and CDR2 FYEKMQ (reference sequence). The CDR3 has 12 residues. V was trimmed by 0 bases and J by 6 bases, leaving 4 bases between them.

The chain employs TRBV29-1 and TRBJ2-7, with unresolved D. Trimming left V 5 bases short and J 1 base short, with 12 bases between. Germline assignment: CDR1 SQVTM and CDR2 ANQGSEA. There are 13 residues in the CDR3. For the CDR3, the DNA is TGCAGCGTTCGGGCAGAACTATCCTACGAGCAGTACTTC. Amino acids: CSVRAELSYEQYF.

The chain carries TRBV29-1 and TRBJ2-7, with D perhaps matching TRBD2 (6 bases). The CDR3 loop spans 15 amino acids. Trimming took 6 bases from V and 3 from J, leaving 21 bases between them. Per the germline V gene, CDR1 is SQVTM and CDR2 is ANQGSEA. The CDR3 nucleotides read TGCAGCGTACGTGGGCTGGGGGGAGTGGGCTACGAGCAGTACTTC. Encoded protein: CSVRGLGGVGYEQYF.

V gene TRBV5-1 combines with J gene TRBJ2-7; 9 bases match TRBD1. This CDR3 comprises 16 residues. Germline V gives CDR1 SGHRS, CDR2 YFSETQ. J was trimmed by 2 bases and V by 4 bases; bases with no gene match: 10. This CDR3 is CASSPSTRQGAYEQYF. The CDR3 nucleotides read TGCGCCAGCAGCCCATCGACCCGACAGGGGGCCTACGAGCAGTACTTC.

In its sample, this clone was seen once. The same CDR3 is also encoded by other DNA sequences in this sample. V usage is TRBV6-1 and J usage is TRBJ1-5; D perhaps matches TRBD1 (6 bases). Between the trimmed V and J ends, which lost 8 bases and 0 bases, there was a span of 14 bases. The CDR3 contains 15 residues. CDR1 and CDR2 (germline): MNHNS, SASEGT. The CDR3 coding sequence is TGTGCCAGCTCGCGGACAGCGTCTAGCAATCAGCCCCAGCATTTT. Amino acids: CASSRTASSNQPQHF.

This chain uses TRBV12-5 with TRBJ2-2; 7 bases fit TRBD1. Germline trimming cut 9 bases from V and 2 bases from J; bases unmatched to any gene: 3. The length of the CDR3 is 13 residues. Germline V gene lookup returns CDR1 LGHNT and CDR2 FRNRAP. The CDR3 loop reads CASGDRNTGELFF. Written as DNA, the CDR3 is TGTGCTAGCGGGGACAGAAACACCGGGGAGCTGTTTTTT. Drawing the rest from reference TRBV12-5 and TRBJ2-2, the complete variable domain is DARVTQTPRHKVTEMGQEVTMRCQPILGHNTVFWYRQTMMQGLELLAYFRNRAPLDDSGMPKDRFSAEMPDATLATLKIQPSEPRDSAVYFCASGDRNTGELFFGEGSRLTVL.

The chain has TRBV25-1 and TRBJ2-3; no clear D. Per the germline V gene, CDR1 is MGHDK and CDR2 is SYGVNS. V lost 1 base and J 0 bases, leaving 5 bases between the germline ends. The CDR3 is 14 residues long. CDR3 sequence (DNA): TGTGCCAGCAGTGAATGGGGTAGCACAGATACGCAGTATTTT. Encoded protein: CASSEWGSTDTQYF.

CDR3 in DNA: TGTGCCAGCAGTTTATCCCTCGGCCGCACAGATACGCAGTATTTT. It specifies CASSLSLGRTDTQYF. This chain joins TRBV28 and TRBJ2-3, with D unclear. In germline, CDR1 is MDHEN, CDR2 SYDVKM. Trimming stripped 1 base from V and 1 base from J, with 9 bases between. This CDR3 region has 15 residues.

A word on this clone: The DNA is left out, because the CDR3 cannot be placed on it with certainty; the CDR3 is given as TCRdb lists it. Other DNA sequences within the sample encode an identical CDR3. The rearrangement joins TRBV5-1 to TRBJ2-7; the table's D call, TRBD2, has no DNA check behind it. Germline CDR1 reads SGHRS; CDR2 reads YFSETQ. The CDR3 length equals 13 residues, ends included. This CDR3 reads CASSFGSGYEQYF.

The CDR3 DNA is TGTGCCAGCAGCCGAGCTAGCAGCAATCAGCCCCAGCATTTT. It yields the protein CASSRASSNQPQHF. The chain is built from TRBV11-2 and TRBJ1-5; D ambiguous. The germline V and J ends were trimmed by 5 bases and 1 base, with 9 bases remaining between them. This CDR3 spans 14 amino acids. The germline V gene has CDR1 SGHAT and CDR2 FQNNGV.

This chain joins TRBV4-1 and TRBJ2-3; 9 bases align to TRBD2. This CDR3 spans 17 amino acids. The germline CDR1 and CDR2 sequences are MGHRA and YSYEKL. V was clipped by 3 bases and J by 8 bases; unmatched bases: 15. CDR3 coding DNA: TGCGCCAGCAGCCAGACGTTCCTGGCTAGCGGGAAGGGTACGCAGTATTTT. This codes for CASSQTFLASGKGTQYF.

The CDR3: CASSVGPKETQYF. DNA for the CDR3: TGTGCCAGCAGCGTGGGACCTAAAGAGACCCAGTACTTC. The chain links TRBV7-9 to TRBJ2-5; D may be TRBD1 or TRBD2 (5 bases each). V was shortened by 5 bases and J by 3 bases, with 10 bases between the two germline ends. Germline-derived CDR1 and CDR2 are SEHNR and FQNEAQ (reference sequence). CDR3 length equals 13 residues.

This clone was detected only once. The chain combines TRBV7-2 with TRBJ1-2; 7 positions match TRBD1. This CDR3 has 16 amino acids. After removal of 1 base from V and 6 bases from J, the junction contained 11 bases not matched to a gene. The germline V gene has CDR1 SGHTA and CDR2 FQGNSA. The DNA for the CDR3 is TGTGCCAGCAGCTTAGGCCGGGACAGTTGGGTGGATGGCTACACCTTC. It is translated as CASSLGRDSWVDGYTF.

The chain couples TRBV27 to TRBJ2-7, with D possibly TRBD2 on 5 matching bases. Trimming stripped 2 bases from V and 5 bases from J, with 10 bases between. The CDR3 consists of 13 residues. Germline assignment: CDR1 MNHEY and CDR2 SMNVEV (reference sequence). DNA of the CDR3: TGTGCCAGCAGTTTAATTCGGGGAGACGAGCAGTACTTC. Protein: CASSLIRGDEQYF.

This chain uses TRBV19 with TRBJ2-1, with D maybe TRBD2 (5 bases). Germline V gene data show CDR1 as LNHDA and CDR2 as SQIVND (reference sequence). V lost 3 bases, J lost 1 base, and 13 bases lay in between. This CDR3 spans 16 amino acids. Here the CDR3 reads CASSINIAGSYNEQFF. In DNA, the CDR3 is TGTGCCAGTAGTATCAATATCGCGGGTTCCTACAATGAGCAGTTCTTC.

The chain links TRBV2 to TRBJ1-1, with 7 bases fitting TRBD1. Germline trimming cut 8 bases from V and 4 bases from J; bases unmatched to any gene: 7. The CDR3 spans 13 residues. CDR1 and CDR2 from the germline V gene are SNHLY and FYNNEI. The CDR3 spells CASPAWDSTEAFF. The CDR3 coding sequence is TGTGCCAGCCCGGCGTGGGACAGCACTGAAGCTTTCTTT.

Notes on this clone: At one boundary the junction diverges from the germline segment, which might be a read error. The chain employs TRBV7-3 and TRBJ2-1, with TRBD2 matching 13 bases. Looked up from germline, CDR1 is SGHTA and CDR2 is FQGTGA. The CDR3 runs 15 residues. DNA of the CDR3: TGTGCCACCAGCCTAGGGCGGACTAGCGGGAGTGAGCAGTTCTTC. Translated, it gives CATSLGRTSGSEQFF.

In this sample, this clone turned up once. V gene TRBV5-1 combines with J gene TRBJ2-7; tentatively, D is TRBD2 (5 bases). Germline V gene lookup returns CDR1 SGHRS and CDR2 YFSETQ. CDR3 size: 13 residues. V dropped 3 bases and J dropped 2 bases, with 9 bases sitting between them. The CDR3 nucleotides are TGCGCCAGCAGCTCTGGACTCACCTACGAGCAGTACTTC. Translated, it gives CASSSGLTYEQYF.

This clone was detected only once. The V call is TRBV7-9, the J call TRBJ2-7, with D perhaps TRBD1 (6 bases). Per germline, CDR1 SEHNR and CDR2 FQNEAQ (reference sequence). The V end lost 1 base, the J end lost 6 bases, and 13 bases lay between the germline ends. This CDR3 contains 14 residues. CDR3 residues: CASSLVQGSVEQYF. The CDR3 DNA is TGTGCCAGCAGCTTAGTCCAGGGGTCAGTCGAGCAGTACTTC.

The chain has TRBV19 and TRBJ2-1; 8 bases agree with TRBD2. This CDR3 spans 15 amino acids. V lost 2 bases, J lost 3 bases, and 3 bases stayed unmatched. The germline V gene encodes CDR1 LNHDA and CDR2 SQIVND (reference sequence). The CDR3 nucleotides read TGTGCCAGTAGTATATGGGCGGGAGGCTACAATGAGCAGTTCTTC. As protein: CASSIWAGGYNEQFF. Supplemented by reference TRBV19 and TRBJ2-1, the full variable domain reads DGGITQSPKYLFRKEGQNVTLSCEQNLNHDAMYWYRQDPGQGLRLIYYSQIVNDFQKGDIAEGYSVSREKKESFPLTVTSAQKNPTAFYLCASSIWAGGYNEQFFGPGTRLTVL.

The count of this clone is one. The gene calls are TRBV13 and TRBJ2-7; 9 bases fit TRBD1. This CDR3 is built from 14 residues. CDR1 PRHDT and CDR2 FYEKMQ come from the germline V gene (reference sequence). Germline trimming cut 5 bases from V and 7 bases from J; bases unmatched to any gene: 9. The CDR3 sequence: CASSDGTGRREQYF. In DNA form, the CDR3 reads TGTGCCAGCAGCGACGGGACAGGGCGTCGGGAGCAGTACTTC.

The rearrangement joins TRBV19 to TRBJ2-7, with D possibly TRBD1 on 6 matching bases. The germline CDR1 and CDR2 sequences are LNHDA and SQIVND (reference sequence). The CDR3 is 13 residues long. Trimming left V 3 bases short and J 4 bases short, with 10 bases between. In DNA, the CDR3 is TGTGCCAGTAGTATTTTTCAGGGGTACGAGCAGTACTTC. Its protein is CASSIFQGYEQYF.

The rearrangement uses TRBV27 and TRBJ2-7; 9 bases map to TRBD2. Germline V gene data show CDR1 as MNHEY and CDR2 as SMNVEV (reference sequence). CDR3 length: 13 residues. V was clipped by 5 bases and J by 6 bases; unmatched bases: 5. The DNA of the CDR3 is TGTGCCAGCAGTCCTGGGACTAGCCTCGAGCAGTACTTC. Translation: CASSPGTSLEQYF.

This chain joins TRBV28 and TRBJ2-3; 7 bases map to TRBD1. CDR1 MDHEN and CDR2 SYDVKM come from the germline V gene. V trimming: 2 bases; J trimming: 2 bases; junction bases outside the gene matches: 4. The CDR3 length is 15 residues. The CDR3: CASSLTGEHTDTQYF. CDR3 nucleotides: TGTGCCAGCAGTTTAACAGGGGAGCACACAGATACGCAGTATTTT.

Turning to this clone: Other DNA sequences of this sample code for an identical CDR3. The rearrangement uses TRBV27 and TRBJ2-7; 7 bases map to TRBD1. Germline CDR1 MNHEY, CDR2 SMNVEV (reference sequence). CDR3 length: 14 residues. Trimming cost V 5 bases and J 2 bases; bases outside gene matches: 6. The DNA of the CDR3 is TGTGCCAGCAGTCCCAGACAGGGTGCCTACGAGCAGTACTTC. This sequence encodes CASSPRQGAYEQYF.

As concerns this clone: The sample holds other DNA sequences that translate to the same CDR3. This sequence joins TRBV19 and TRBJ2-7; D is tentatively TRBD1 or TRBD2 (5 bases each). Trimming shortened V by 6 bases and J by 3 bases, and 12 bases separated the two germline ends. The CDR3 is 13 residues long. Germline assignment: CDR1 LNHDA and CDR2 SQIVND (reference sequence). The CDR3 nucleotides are TGTGCCAGTAGCCCGGGGCAGAGCTACGAGCAGTACTTC. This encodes CASSPGQSYEQYF.